This T cell receptor (beta chain) was obtained from a study of blood T cell repertoires in COVID-19. Across the study: The origin of the acute and convalescent COVID-19 samples was the United States, Italy and Spain. PBMCs, B-cell-depleted T cells, or T cells provided the cDNA or gDNA that made up the material.

Germline trimming cut 6 bases from V and 1 base from J; bases unmatched to any gene: 1. This CDR3 contains 13 residues. Looked up from germline, CDR1 is SQVTM and CDR2 is ANQGSEA. Per the authors' pipeline: Reference gene primers were amplified, and this amplification served to estimate nucleated cell counts. Profiling relied on immunoSEQ multiplex PCR, and the TCRdb table lists in-frame clones only, not all of them. V, J and clone size are taken as reported in that table, and D and trimming were inferred from the DNA itself. The data hold roughly 290,000 clones, with about 90% observed a single time.

This TCR derives from a woman aged 45-65 years who had recovered from COVID-19. This chain joins TRBV29-1 and TRBJ2-4; TRBD2 matches at 9 bases. Sequencing input: peripheral blood. The CDR3 here is CSVGTSAKNIQYF. The CDR3 DNA reads as TGCAGCGTCGGGACTAGCGCCAAAAACATTCAGTACTTC.